The clone carrying this T cell receptor beta chain was picked up one time. Its antigen is currently unknown. Assay used: immunoSEQ multiplex PCR; TCRdb lists only in-frame clones, some missing. The sample carries 130,000 or so clones, 93% recorded once. The sample comes from a study of T cell responses to AZD1222 COVID-19 vaccine. About the research overall: Second-dose recipients at about 4 or about 12 weeks were treated as one pooled group. The study, taken as a whole, reports: Nearly half of spike-specific TCRs reportedly go after variant regions that carry no mutations. Repertoire sampling happened only post peak T cell response. Of the AZD1222 recipients, only six or seven were seropositive at baseline.

Germline V gene sequence: CDR1 SGHTA, CDR2 FQGNSA. V was shortened by 1 base and J by 0 bases, with 7 bases between the two germline ends. The CDR3 length is 15 residues. This clonotype was obtained from an adult in good health. The sequenced sample was peripheral blood, obtained on day 0 of AZD1222 vaccination. This chain joins TRBV7-2 and TRBJ1-5, with D hard to call. The chain's CDR3 is CASSLDRFSNQPQHF. CDR3 sequence (DNA): TGTGCCAGCAGCTTAGACAGATTTAGCAATCAGCCCCAGCATTTT. Full variable domain (outside the CDR3, taken from reference TRBV7-2 and TRBJ1-5): GAGVSQSPSNKVTEKGKDVELRCDPISGHTALYWYRQSLGQGLEFLIYFQGNSAPDKSGLPSDRFSAERTGGSVSTLTIQRTQQEDSAVYLCASSLDRFSNQPQHFGDGTRLSIL.